The 20 T cell receptor beta chains presented below share a single source sample, sequenced in a study of cytomegalovirus exposure and HLA in healthy donors. Profiled with immunoSEQ multiplex PCR; TCRdb holds only in-frame clones, not every one. The sample contains over 150,000 clones, 86% of which appear only once. Input material: PBMCs. Receptors originate from a man in his late teens or twenties in good health and CMV-seropositive.

V usage is TRBV4-1 and J usage is TRBJ2-7; D possibly corresponds to TRBD1 (5 bases). Germline-derived CDR1 and CDR2 are MGHRA and YSYEKL. Trimming stripped 0 bases from V and 3 bases from J, with 15 bases between. CDR3 length: 16 amino acids. The CDR3 here is CASSQDLLTADYEQYF. In DNA form, the CDR3 reads TGCGCCAGCAGCCAAGATCTCCTGACAGCCGACTACGAGCAGTACTTC.

The V and J genes are TRBV4-3 and TRBJ1-1, with D unresolved. The germline V and J ends were trimmed by 0 bases and 4 bases, with 6 bases remaining between them. Germline lookup yields CDR1 LGHNA and CDR2 YSLEER. The CDR3 has 13 residues. CDR3 nucleotides: TGCGCCAGCAGCCAAGATCAGTTCACTGAAGCTTTCTTT. It yields the protein CASSQDQFTEAFF.

The V gene is TRBV29-1, the J gene TRBJ2-5; TRBD1 is a possible D gene (5 bases). The CDR3 runs to 12 residues. Trimming shortened V by 1 base and J by 4 bases, and 7 bases separated the two germline ends. CDR1 and CDR2 (germline): SQVTM, ANQGSEA. CDR3 in DNA: TGCAGCGTTGAAGTAGGGGTAGAGACCCAGTACTTC. Protein product: CSVEVGVETQYF.

The genes are TRBV27 and TRBJ2-3; TRBD2 might be the D (7 bases). Germline V lookup: CDR1 MNHEY, CDR2 SMNVEV (reference sequence). V was clipped by 6 bases and J by 1 base, with 20 bases between them. The CDR3 loop spans 17 amino acids. CDR3 in amino acids: CASRGGPVRGGTDTQYF. The CDR3 DNA reads as TGTGCCAGCAGGGGGGGGCCCGTAAGGGGCGGCACAGATACGCAGTATTTT.

The chain employs TRBV6-6 and TRBJ1-2; no firm D call. Trimming took off 5 bases at V and 4 bases at J, with 17 bases between the two ends. The CDR3 loop spans 15 amino acids. CDR1 MNHNY and CDR2 SVGAGI come from the germline V gene (reference sequence). This chain's CDR3 is CASSGLAADPYGYTF. CDR3 DNA sequence: TGTGCCAGCAGTGGGCTCGCCGCAGATCCCTATGGCTACACCTTC.

The V gene is TRBV6-5, the J gene TRBJ1-3; tentatively, D is TRBD1 (6 bases). The CDR3 extends over 15 amino acids. Germline CDR1 MNHEY, CDR2 SVGAGI. Trimming cost V 6 bases and J 2 bases, with 14 bases left between them. The CDR3 sequence is CASSAGRGTGNTIYF. DNA for the CDR3: TGTGCCAGCAGCGCCGGAAGGGGGACTGGAAACACCATATATTTT.

The rearrangement joins TRBV7-3 to TRBJ2-1, with 7 bases matching TRBD1. From germline, CDR1 is SGHTA and CDR2 FQGTGA. Trimming took 5 bases from V and 9 from J; bases not matched to a gene: 13. The CDR3 is made up of 15 amino acids. CDR3 amino acids: CASSPGQTRSGEQFF. Written as DNA, the CDR3 is TGTGCCAGCAGCCCGGGACAGACAAGGTCGGGTGAGCAGTTCTTC.

The V call is TRBV5-1, the J call TRBJ2-2; unclear D gene. CDR1 SGHRS and CDR2 YFSETQ come from the germline V gene. The V end was cut by 5 bases, the J end by 4 bases, with 9 bases between. The length of the CDR3 is 13 residues. CDR3 protein: CASRPTSTGELFF. CDR3 DNA: TGCGCCAGCAGACCCACTTCCACCGGGGAGCTGTTTTTT.

Only one count was recorded for this clone. The chain carries TRBV9 and TRBJ2-5; 8 bases map to TRBD2. After removal of 6 bases from V and 2 bases from J, the junction contained 9 bases not matched to a gene. There are 15 residues in the CDR3. Looked up from germline, CDR1 is SGDLS and CDR2 is YYNGEE. The CDR3 coding sequence is TGTGCCAGCACCGAGGGCGGGGGGCCACAAGAGACCCAGTACTTC. As protein: CASTEGGGPQETQYF.

The rearrangement uses TRBV15 and TRBJ1-4; possible D gene TRBD1, 6 bases. V was trimmed by 3 bases and J by 8 bases, leaving 16 bases between them. The CDR3 has 15 amino acids. Germline CDR1 reads LNHNV; CDR2 reads YYDKDF (reference sequence). The CDR3 nucleotides are TGTGCCACCAGCAGGTCGACAGGAGCGGTGGAAAAACTGTTTTTT. Translation gives CATSRSTGAVEKLFF.

V gene TRBV5-6 combines with J gene TRBJ1-5, with D unresolved. CDR1 SGHDT and CDR2 YYEEEE come from the germline V gene. The CDR3 extends over 15 amino acids. V was shortened by 3 bases and J by 3 bases, with 13 bases between the two germline ends. The CDR3 DNA sequence: TGTGCCAGCAGCTCACAGCGGGGAAACAATCAGCCCCAGCATTTT. This encodes CASSSQRGNNQPQHF.

The V gene is TRBV20-1, the J gene TRBJ2-1; a weak D match, TRBD1 (5 bases). CDR1 and CDR2 (germline): DFQATT, SNEGSKA (reference sequence). Trimming pared 7 bases from V and 10 bases from J, leaving 14 bases between. The CDR3 spans 11 residues. CDR3 DNA sequence: TGCAGTGGCATGCAGGGTAGGGAGCAGTTCTTC. Amino acid sequence: CSGMQGREQFF.

The chain links TRBV6-1 to TRBJ1-3; maybe TRBD1 (6 bases). CDR1 MNHNS and CDR2 SASEGT come from the germline V gene. Trimming removed 4 bases at V and 2 bases at J, with 9 bases between. CDR3 length equals 14 residues. The CDR3 region has the DNA TGTGCCAGCAGTGGACAGGACACTGGAAACACCATATATTTT. Translated, it gives CASSGQDTGNTIYF.

V gene TRBV6-1 combines with J gene TRBJ2-3; weak D call: TRBD2 (5 bases). V was pared by 3 bases and J by 3 bases, with 13 bases between. The germline V gene encodes CDR1 MNHNS and CDR2 SASEGT. The CDR3 spans 15 residues. CDR3 protein: CASSDSGLTTDTQYF. The CDR3 coding sequence is TGTGCCAGCAGTGACAGTGGACTGACAACAGATACGCAGTATTTT.

V gene TRBV30 combines with J gene TRBJ1-3; 7 nucleotides line up with TRBD1. The V gene end was trimmed by 2 bases and the J gene end by 2 bases; junction bases not matched to a gene: 6. The V gene's germline CDR1 is GTSNPN and CDR2 SVGIG (reference sequence). CDR3 length: 15 residues. The CDR3 spells CAWSSQGKTGNTIYF. CDR3 nucleotides: TGTGCCTGGAGTTCACAGGGGAAAACTGGAAACACCATATATTTT.

The chain links TRBV7-9 to TRBJ2-7; 14 bases are a match to TRBD2. V shed 7 bases and J 3 bases; nucleotides not matched to a gene: 17. The CDR3 length is 19 residues. Germline loops: CDR1 SEHNR, CDR2 FQNEAQ (reference sequence). CDR3 bases: TGTGCCAGCAACGTTCTACCGGGACTAGCGGGAGAGGCTAGCTACGAGCAGTACTTC. It is translated as CASNVLPGLAGEASYEQYF.

V and J are TRBV4-2 and TRBJ1-2; no clear D. CDR3 size: 15 residues. The V end lost 2 bases, the J end lost 3 bases, and 13 bases lay between the germline ends. The germline gives CDR1 LGHNA, CDR2 YNFKEQ. The CDR3 bases are TGTGCCAGCAGCCAACGTGAGCCCCGTGACTATGGCTACACCTTC. Translated, it gives CASSQREPRDYGYTF.

V usage is TRBV15 and J usage is TRBJ1-3, with TRBD1 as a possible D gene (5 bases). This CDR3 has 15 amino acids. Germline CDR1 and CDR2: LNHNV and YYDKDF (reference sequence). V was pared by 0 bases and J by 0 bases, with 6 bases between. This CDR3 reads CATSRDGGSGNTIYF. DNA for the CDR3: TGTGCCACCAGCAGAGACGGGGGCTCTGGAAACACCATATATTTT.

V is TRBV30 and J is TRBJ2-3, with 16 positions matching TRBD2. Trimming at V came to 2 bases and at J to 4 bases, leaving 3 bases not matched to a gene. The CDR3 contains 16 residues. Germline CDR1 is GTSNPN and CDR2 is SVGIG (reference sequence). Here the CDR3 reads CAWSQGLAGGPDTQYF. CDR3 nucleotide sequence: TGTGCCTGGAGTCAGGGACTAGCGGGAGGGCCAGATACGCAGTATTTT.

This clone was seen ten or more times. The CDR3 DNA follows: TGTGCCAGCAGTGAGTACGGGGCCTACGAGCAGTACTTC. The encoded protein is CASSEYGAYEQYF. The V call is TRBV6-1, the J call TRBJ2-7; possibly TRBD2 for D (5 bases). Germline V gene lookup returns CDR1 MNHNS and CDR2 SASEGT. V lost 3 bases to trimming and J lost 2 bases, with 8 bases between them. CDR3 size: 13 residues.